This T cell receptor (beta chain) was found in a study of T cell changes during pregnancy in multiple sclerosis (dated by TCRdb to between 2017 and 2020). Background for the entire study: The study looked at changes in the T cell repertoire across pregnancy in women with multiple sclerosis.

The CDR3 covers 17 residues, taking in both the cysteine and the phenylalanine. Here the CDR3 DNA is all that survives: 51 bases in frame from base 1. Trimming leaves V shorter by 3 bases and J shorter by 4 bases, with the junction holding 11 bases beyond the gene matches. Per the germline V gene, SGHTS is the CDR1 and YDEGEE is the CDR2. In the case of this clone: Which antigen it targets is not known. Base-call qualities are not available, and no considerably larger clone is one nucleotide away.

The receptor library was made with the immunoSEQ multiplex PCR assay. TCRdb holds this immuneACCESS table with in-frame rearrangements only. Some clones are missing; in checked studies, unresolved V genes explain under half, and the rest has no known cause. For this sample there are 13,000 to 15,000 clones; 80% to 90% appear just once. The top ten hold around a fifth of the sample. Recombination joined TRBV5-8 with TRBJ2-1, with 9 bases aligning to TRBD1. The receptor was derived from a female donor with multiple sclerosis, enrolled in a pregnancy study. The sample here was CD8+ T cells from peripheral blood mononuclear cells, taken in the first trimester of pregnancy. The CDR3 corresponds to CASSSGTGTLGYNEQFF. The bases read TGTGCCAGCAGCTCCGGGACAGGGACCCTGGGGTACAATGAGCAGTTCTTC.